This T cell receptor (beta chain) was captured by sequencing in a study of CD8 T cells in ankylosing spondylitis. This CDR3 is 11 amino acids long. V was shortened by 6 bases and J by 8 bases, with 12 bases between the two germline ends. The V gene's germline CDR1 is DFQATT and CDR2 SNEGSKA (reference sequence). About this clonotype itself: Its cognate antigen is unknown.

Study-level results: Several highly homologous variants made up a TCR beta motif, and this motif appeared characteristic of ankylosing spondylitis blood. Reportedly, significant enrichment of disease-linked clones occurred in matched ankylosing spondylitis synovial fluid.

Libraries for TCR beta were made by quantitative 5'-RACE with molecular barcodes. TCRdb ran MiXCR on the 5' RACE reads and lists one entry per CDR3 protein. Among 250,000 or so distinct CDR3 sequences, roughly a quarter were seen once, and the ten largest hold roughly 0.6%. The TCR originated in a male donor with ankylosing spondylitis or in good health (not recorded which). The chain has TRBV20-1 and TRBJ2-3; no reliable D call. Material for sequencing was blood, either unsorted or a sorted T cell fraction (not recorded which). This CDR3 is CSAAWAGTQYF. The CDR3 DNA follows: TGCAGTGCAGCGTGGGCAGGTACGCAGTATTTT.